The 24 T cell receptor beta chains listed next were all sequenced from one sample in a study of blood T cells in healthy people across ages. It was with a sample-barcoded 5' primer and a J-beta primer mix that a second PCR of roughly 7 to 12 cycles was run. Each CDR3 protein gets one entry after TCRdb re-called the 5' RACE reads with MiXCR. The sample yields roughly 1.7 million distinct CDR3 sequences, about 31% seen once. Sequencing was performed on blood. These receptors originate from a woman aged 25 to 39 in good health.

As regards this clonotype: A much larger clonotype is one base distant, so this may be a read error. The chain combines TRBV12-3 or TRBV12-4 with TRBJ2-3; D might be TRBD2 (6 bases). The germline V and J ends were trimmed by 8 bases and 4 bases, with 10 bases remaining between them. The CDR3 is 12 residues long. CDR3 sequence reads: CASGRSADTQYF. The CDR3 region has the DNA TGTGCCAGCGGGAGGAGCGCAGATACGCAGTATTTT.

CDR3: CASRGGGRSTEQYF. Here the CDR3 DNA reads TGTGCCAGCCGGGGGGGAGGGAGGTCCACCGAGCAGTACTTC. This chain joins TRBV27 and TRBJ2-7; 8 bases agree with TRBD2. The CDR3 totals 14 residues. Unmatched junction bases numbered 12, after V lost 8 bases and J lost 6 bases. Per germline, CDR1 MNHEY and CDR2 SMNVEV (reference sequence).

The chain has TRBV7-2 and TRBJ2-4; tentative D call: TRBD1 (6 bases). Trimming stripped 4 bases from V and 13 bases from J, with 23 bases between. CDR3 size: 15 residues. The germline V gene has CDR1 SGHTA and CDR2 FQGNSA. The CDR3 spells CASSSSRDTLGEQYF. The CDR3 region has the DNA TGTGCCAGCAGCTCCAGCCGGGACACCCTTGGGGAGCAGTACTTC.

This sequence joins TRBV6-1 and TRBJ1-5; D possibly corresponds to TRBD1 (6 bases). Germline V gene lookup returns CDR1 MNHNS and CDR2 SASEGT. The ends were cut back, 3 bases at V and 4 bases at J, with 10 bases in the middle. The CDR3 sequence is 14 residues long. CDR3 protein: CASSDRTANQPQHF. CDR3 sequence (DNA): TGTGCCAGCAGTGACCGGACAGCGAATCAGCCCCAGCATTTT.

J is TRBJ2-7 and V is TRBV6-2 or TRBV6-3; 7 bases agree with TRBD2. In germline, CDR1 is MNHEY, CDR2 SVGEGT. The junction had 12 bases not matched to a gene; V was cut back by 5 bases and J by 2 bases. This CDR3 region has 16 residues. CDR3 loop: CASSDVRGTIPYEQYF. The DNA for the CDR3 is TGTGCCAGCAGTGACGTCCGAGGGACTATTCCCTACGAGCAGTACTTC.

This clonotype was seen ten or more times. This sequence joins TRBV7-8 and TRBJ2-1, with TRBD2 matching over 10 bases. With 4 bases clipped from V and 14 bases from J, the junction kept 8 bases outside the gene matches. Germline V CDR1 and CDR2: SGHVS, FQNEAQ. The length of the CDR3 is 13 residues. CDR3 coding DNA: TGTGCCAGCAGCTCCGGACTAGCGGAAGGGAAGTTCTTC. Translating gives CASSSGLAEGKFF.

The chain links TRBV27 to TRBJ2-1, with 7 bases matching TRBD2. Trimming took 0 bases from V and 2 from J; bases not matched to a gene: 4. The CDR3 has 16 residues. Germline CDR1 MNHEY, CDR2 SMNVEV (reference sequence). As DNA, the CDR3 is TGTGCCAGCAGTTTATCCTACCTAGCGGCCTACAATGAGCAGTTCTTC. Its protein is CASSLSYLAAYNEQFF.

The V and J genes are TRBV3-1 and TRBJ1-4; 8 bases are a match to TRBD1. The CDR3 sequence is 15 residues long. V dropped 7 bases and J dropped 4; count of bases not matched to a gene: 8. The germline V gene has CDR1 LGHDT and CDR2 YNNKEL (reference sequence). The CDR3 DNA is TGTGCCAGCAAAGCGACAGGGGAGTATAATGAAAAACTGTTTTTT. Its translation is CASKATGEYNEKLFF.

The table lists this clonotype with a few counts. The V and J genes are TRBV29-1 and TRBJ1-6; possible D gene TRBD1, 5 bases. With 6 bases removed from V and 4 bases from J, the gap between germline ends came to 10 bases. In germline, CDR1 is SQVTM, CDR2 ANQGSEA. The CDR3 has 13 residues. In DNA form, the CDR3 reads TGCAGCGTGGGGCGGACGTATAATTCACCCCTCCACTTT. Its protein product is CSVGRTYNSPLHF.

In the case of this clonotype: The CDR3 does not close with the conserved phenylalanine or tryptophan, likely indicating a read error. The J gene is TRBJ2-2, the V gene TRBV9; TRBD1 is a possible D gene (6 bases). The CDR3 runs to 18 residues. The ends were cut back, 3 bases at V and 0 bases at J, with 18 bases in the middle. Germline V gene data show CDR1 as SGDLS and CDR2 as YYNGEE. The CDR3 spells CASSGDIGTLTNTGELFV. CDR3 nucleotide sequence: TGTGCCAGCAGCGGTGATATCGGGACACTGACGAACACCGGGGAGCTGTTTGTT.

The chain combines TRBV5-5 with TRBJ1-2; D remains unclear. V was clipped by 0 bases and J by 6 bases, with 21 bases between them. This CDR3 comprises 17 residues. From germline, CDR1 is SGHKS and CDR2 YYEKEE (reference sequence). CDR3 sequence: CASSLGAAASNYNGYTF. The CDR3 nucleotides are TGTGCCAGCAGCTTGGGTGCAGCGGCCTCGAATTATAATGGCTACACCTTC.

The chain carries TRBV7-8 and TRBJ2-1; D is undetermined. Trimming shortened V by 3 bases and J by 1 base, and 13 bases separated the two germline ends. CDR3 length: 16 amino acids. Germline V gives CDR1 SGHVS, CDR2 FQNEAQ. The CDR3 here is CASSLFTGQSYNEQFF. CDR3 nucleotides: TGTGCCAGCAGCTTGTTCACGGGCCAGTCCTACAATGAGCAGTTCTTC.

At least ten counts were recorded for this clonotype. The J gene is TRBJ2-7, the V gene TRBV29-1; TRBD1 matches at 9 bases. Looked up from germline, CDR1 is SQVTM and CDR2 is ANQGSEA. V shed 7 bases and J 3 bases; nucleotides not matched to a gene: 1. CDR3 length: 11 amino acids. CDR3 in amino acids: CSGGQGYEQYF. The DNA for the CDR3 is TGCAGCGGGGGACAGGGCTACGAGCAGTACTTC.

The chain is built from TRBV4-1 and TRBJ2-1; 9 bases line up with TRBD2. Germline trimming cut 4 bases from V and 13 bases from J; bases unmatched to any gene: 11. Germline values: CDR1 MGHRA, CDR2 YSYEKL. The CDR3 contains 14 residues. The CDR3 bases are TGCGCCAGCAGCCTAGCGGGAGTTCTAGAGACCCAGTTCTTC. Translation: CASSLAGVLETQFF.

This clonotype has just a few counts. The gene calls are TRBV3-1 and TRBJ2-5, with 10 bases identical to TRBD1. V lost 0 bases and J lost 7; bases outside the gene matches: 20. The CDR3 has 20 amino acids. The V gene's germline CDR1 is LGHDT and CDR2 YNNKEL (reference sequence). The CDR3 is CASSQDRTGGTIAGIMTQYF. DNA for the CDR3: TGTGCCAGCAGCCAAGATCGGACAGGGGGAACGATAGCGGGAATAATGACCCAGTACTTC.

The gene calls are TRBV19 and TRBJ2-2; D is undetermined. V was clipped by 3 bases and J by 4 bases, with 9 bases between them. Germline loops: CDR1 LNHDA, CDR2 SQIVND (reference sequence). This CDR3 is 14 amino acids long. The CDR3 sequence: CASSIQLSTGELFF. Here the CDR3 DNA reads TGTGCCAGTAGTATTCAGCTGTCCACCGGGGAGCTGTTTTTT.

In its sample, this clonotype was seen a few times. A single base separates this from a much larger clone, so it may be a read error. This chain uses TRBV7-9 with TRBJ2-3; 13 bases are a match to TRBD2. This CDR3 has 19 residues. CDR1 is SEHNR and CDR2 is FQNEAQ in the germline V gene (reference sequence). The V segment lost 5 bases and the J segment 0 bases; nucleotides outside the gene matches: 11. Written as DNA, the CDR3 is TGTGCCAGCAGCACCTCCGAGACTAGCGGGGGGACTAGCACAGATACGCAGTATTTT. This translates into CASSTSETSGGTSTDTQYF.

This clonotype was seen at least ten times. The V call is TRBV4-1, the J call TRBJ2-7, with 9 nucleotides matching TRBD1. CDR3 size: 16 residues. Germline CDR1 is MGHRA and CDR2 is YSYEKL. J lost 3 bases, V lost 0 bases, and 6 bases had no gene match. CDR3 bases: TGCGCCAGCAGCCAAGAGGGGACAGGGTTAAGCTACGAGCAGTACTTC. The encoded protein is CASSQEGTGLSYEQYF.

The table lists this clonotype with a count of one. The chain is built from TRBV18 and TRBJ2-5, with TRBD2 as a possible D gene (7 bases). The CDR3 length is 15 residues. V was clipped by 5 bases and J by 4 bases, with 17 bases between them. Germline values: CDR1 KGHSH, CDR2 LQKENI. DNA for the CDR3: TGTGCCAGCTCAGGACGACGGGGGGCATCAGAGACCCAGTACTTC. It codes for CASSGRRGASETQYF.

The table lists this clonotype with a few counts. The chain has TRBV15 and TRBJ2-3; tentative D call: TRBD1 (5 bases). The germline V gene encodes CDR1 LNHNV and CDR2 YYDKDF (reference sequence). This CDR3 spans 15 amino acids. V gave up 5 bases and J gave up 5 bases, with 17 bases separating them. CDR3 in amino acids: CATSGLQVLGDTQYF. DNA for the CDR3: TGTGCCACCAGCGGCTTACAGGTTCTTGGAGATACGCAGTATTTT.

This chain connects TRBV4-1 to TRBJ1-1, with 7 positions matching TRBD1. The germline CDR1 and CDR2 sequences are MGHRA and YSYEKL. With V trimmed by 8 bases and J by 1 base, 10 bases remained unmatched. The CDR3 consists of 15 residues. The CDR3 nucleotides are TGCGCCAGCGCCCAAGGGGGCGGACAGAACACTGAAGCTTTCTTT. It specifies CASAQGGGQNTEAFF.

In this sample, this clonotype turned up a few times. For the CDR3, the DNA is TGTGCCATGACCGCCGGGCCGACAGACTATGGCTACACCTTC. Encoded protein: CAMTAGPTDYGYTF. The chain employs TRBV7-2 and TRBJ1-2; D possibly corresponds to TRBD1 (5 bases). The germline gives CDR1 SGHTA, CDR2 FQGNSA. The CDR3 totals 14 residues. Between the trimmed V and J ends, which lost 10 bases and 3 bases, there was a span of 18 bases.

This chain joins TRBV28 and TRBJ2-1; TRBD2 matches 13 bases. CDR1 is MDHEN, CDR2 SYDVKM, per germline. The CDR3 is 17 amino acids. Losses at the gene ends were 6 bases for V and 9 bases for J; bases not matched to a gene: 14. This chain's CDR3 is CASSLSPGLAGVCEQFF. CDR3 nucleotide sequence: TGTGCCAGCAGCCTCTCTCCCGGACTAGCGGGAGTGTGTGAGCAGTTCTTC.

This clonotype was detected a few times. Here the CDR3 DNA reads TGCAGTGCTAGGACAGGGGTGGACCAGCCCCAGCATTTT. Encoded protein: CSARTGVDQPQHF. The V and J genes are TRBV20-1 and TRBJ1-5, with 8 bases that match TRBD1. J lost 7 bases, V lost 3 bases, and 5 bases had no gene match. The CDR3 loop spans 13 amino acids. Germline loops: CDR1 DFQATT, CDR2 SNEGSKA (reference sequence).